The 22 T cell receptor beta chains below were found in one sample sequenced in a study of blood T cell repertoires in COVID-19. Method: immunoSEQ multiplex PCR; TCRdb's copy keeps in-frame clones and lacks some. The sample includes roughly 70,000 clones, 75% to 95% of them seen just once. The sequencing sample was made of peripheral blood. The source is a human donor in a cohort sampled during active COVID-19.

V is TRBV14 and J is TRBJ2-7; D is possibly TRBD1 (6 bases). Trimming took off 2 bases at V and 0 bases at J, with 11 bases between the two ends. This CDR3 contains 15 residues. From germline, CDR1 is SGHDN and CDR2 FVKESK. Here the CDR3 DNA reads TGTGCCAGCAGCCAACAACAGGGTAGCTCCTACGAGCAGTACTTC. Its translation: CASSQQQGSSYEQYF.

Here the CDR3 DNA reads TGTGCCAGCATCCATTCAGGGGATGAAGCTTTCTTT. This encodes CASIHSGDEAFF. V is TRBV6-6 and J is TRBJ1-1, with TRBD1 as a possible D gene (6 bases). Germline V CDR1 and CDR2: MNHNY, SVGAGI (reference sequence). Trimming shortened V by 7 bases and J by 7 bases, and 13 bases separated the two germline ends. This CDR3 region has 12 residues.

The chain carries TRBV19 and TRBJ1-2; TRBD1 matches at 9 bases. This CDR3 contains 14 residues. The ends lost 4 bases at V and 7 bases at J; junction bases unmatched: 7. Germline V lookup: CDR1 LNHDA, CDR2 SQIVND (reference sequence). CDR3 nucleotide sequence: TGTGCCAGTAGTACGGGACAGGGTATAGCTGGCTACACCTTC. Its protein is CASSTGQGIAGYTF.

The chain carries TRBV6-5 and TRBJ1-3; perhaps TRBD1 as D (5 bases). The V and J ends lost 0 bases and 4 bases respectively, with 13 bases between them. From germline, CDR1 is MNHEY and CDR2 SVGAGI. The CDR3 length is 16 residues. Written as DNA, the CDR3 is TGTGCCAGCAGTTACTCGCTGGGGGGGAGAGGAAACACCATATATTTT. Its protein product is CASSYSLGGRGNTIYF.

The V gene is TRBV9, the J gene TRBJ1-2, with TRBD1 as a possible D gene (6 bases). The CDR3 covers 22 residues. V was clipped by 5 bases and J by 4 bases, with 39 bases between them. Germline V gene lookup returns CDR1 SGDLS and CDR2 YYNGEE. The CDR3 DNA reads TGTGCCAGCAGTCCAGACCGGGCCCACAGGGAAGAGGCTCCCCCGCGGCTCTATGGCTACACCTTC. The encoded protein is CASSPDRAHREEAPPRLYGYTF.

The chain employs TRBV5-1 and TRBJ2-3; TRBD1 matches at 8 bases. Germline loops: CDR1 SGHRS, CDR2 YFSETQ. The ends lost 0 bases at V and 6 bases at J; junction bases unmatched: 6. The CDR3 loop spans 15 amino acids. The CDR3: CASSLAQGASDTQYF. In nucleotides, the CDR3 is TGCGCCAGCAGCTTGGCCCAGGGGGCGTCGGATACGCAGTATTTT.

The V gene is TRBV19, the J gene TRBJ2-5, with 11 bases fitting TRBD2. The J segment lost 4 bases and the V segment lost 3 bases, leaving 7 bases of the junction unmatched. Per the germline V gene, CDR1 is LNHDA and CDR2 is SQIVND (reference sequence). This CDR3 spans 16 amino acids. CDR3 DNA: TGTGCCAGTAGTATTCACCAGACTAGCGGGGTAGAGACCCAGTACTTC. Amino acid sequence: CASSIHQTSGVETQYF.

The chain is built from TRBV3-1 (or the pseudogene TRBV3-2) and TRBJ2-5, with 8 nucleotides matching TRBD2. This CDR3 has 14 residues. Germline CDR1 is LGHDT and CDR2 is YNNKEL (reference sequence). J was trimmed by 2 bases and V by 3 bases; bases with no gene match: 2. In DNA form, the CDR3 reads TGTGCCAGCAGCCACGGGACTAGTCAAGAGACCCAGTACTTC. Residues: CASSHGTSQETQYF.

The chain carries TRBV18 and TRBJ1-4; D is unresolved. With 4 bases removed from V and 8 bases from J, the gap between germline ends came to 11 bases. The germline V gene has CDR1 KGHSH and CDR2 LQKENI. This CDR3 region has 13 residues. The CDR3 bases are TGTGCCAGCTCACGAGGGATGGAGGAAAAACTGTTTTTT. Encoded protein: CASSRGMEEKLFF.

The rearrangement uses TRBV7-9 and TRBJ2-3; TRBD1 matches 7 bases. CDR3 length equals 14 residues. With V trimmed by 4 bases and J by 5 bases, 6 bases remained unmatched. Germline values: CDR1 SEHNR, CDR2 FQNEAQ (reference sequence). CDR3: CASSSWDRGDTQYF. The CDR3 DNA reads as TGTGCCAGCAGCTCCTGGGACAGAGGAGATACGCAGTATTTT.

This clone was counted between two and nine times. The gene calls are TRBV16 and TRBJ1-2, with 7 positions matching TRBD1. The V segment lost 4 bases and the J segment 4 bases; nucleotides outside the gene matches: 18. CDR3 size: 18 residues. Looked up from germline, CDR1 is KGHSY and CDR2 is FQNENV. As DNA, the CDR3 is TGTGCCAGCAGCCCCCACAGTTGGGAACAGGGGAAGGTCTATGGCTACACCTTC. Its translation is CASSPHSWEQGKVYGYTF.

The rearrangement joins TRBV12-3 or TRBV12-4 to TRBJ1-2; D is uncertain. Between the trimmed V and J ends, which lost 4 bases and 5 bases, there was a span of 8 bases. The CDR3 has 12 amino acids. CDR3 in DNA: TGTGCCAGCAGTTACAGAGTATATGGCTACACCTTC. It codes for CASSYRVYGYTF.

Concerning this clone: This sample also contains other DNA sequences that code for the same CDR3. V usage is TRBV28 and J usage is TRBJ2-7, with 8 bases that match TRBD1. The CDR3 spans 14 residues. The V gene end was trimmed by 4 bases and the J gene end by 1 base; junction bases not matched to a gene: 3. CDR1 is MDHEN, CDR2 SYDVKM, per germline. In DNA form, the CDR3 reads TGTGCCAGCAGTTCACAGGGGGTGTCCTACGAGCAGTACTTC. Its protein product is CASSSQGVSYEQYF.

The V gene is TRBV5-1, the J gene TRBJ2-5; no definite D call. V was clipped by 4 bases and J by 0 bases, with 7 bases between them. Germline CDR1 and CDR2: SGHRS and YFSETQ. This CDR3 is 13 amino acids long. CDR3 sequence: CASSKQNQETQYF. As DNA, the CDR3 is TGCGCCAGCAGCAAACAAAACCAAGAGACCCAGTACTTC.

This clone was found a few times. This chain uses TRBV3-1 (or the pseudogene TRBV3-2) with TRBJ1-6; TRBD1 agrees at 10 bases. CDR1 and CDR2 from the germline V gene are LGHDT and YNNKEL (reference sequence). This CDR3 region has 15 residues. The V and J ends lost 3 bases and 8 bases, in that order; junction bases with no gene match: 4. CDR3 protein: CASSQSGTGDSPLHF. CDR3 sequence (DNA): TGTGCCAGCAGCCAGAGCGGGACAGGGGATTCACCCCTCCACTTT.

The table lists this clone with a count of one. The chain employs TRBV19 and TRBJ2-7; D is undetermined. The CDR3 contains 12 residues. Per the germline V gene, CDR1 is LNHDA and CDR2 is SQIVND (reference sequence). Trimming removed 5 bases from V and 6 bases from J, with 11 bases in between. The CDR3 coding sequence is TGTGCCAGTAGTGAGGTAGGAACCGAGCAGTACTTC. Translated: CASSEVGTEQYF.

The chain links TRBV9 to TRBJ1-2; D perhaps matches TRBD1 (6 bases). Germline CDR1 reads SGDLS; CDR2 reads YYNGEE. The CDR3 length is 14 residues. V gave up 3 bases and J gave up 3 bases, with 12 bases separating them. In DNA, the CDR3 is TGTGCCAGCAGCGCCTCGGGACATCACTATGGCTACACCTTC. It translates to CASSASGHHYGYTF.

The chain recombines TRBV3-1 (or the pseudogene TRBV3-2) with TRBJ1-4; TRBD1 matches at 8 bases. The junction had 15 bases not matched to a gene; V was cut back by 0 bases and J by 15 bases. From germline, CDR1 is LGHDT and CDR2 YNNKEL (reference sequence). The CDR3 has 16 amino acids. CDR3 DNA: TGTGCCAGCAGCCAAGATTCATTCTCAGGGGGCGGTGTAGTGTTTTTT. It codes for CASSQDSFSGGGVVFF.

The CDR3 region has the DNA TGTGCCAGCTCACCCGCCTTAGGACACCGGGGGGATAGCTGGCAGTACTTC. Its protein is CASSPALGHRGDSWQYF. The rearrangement joins TRBV18 to TRBJ2-7, with TRBD2 matching over 7 bases. Germline-derived CDR1 and CDR2 are KGHSH and LQKENI. V lost 3 bases to trimming and J lost 9 bases; unmatched junction nucleotides: 20. This CDR3 comprises 17 residues.

The genes are TRBV11-2 and TRBJ2-5; TRBD1 aligns across 8 bases. J gave up 3 bases and V 5 bases, and 11 bases lay outside the gene matches. The germline gives CDR1 SGHAT, CDR2 FQNNGV. This CDR3 contains 16 residues. Here the CDR3 DNA reads TGTGCCAGCAGCCCACCATTCCGGACAGGGAAAGAGACCCAGTACTTC. Encoded protein: CASSPPFRTGKETQYF.

The chain combines TRBV20-1 with TRBJ2-7; D remains unclear. V lost 3 bases to trimming and J lost 2 bases, with 8 bases between them. The CDR3 is made up of 12 amino acids. The germline V gene encodes CDR1 DFQATT and CDR2 SNEGSKA (reference sequence). The CDR3 sequence is CSASGRAYEQYF. The DNA of the CDR3 is TGCAGTGCTAGTGGTAGAGCCTACGAGCAGTACTTC.

The V and J genes are TRBV10-1 and TRBJ1-2; no clear D. This CDR3 is 15 amino acids long. The ends were cut back, 7 bases at V and 6 bases at J, with 21 bases in the middle. Germline CDR1 WNHNN, CDR2 SYGVQD (reference sequence). This CDR3 is CASKKAPRWGDGYTF. The CDR3 DNA is TGCGCCAGCAAAAAAGCTCCAAGGTGGGGAGATGGCTACACCTTC.